The T cell receptor (beta chain) described here comes from a study of T cells in Graves' hyperthyroidism and ophthalmopathy. Points from the study as a whole: Before onset, by a median of about six months, the model predicted ophthalmopathy.

TCR beta CDR3 region amplification was performed from RNA transcripts. With the HTBI primer set, the TCR CDR3 went through a first round of RT-PCR. MiXCR, run by TCRdb on the multiplex PCR reads, gives a single entry per CDR3 protein. The data contain over 450,000 distinct CDR3 sequences, about a sixth of them singletons. Clinical symptoms, serum thyroxine and TRAb, thyroid ultrasound and orbital computed tomography together formed the diagnostic basis. PBMCs came from around 9.7 ml fresh peripheral blood. This clonotype has at least ten counts. Its antigen is not identified. From germline, CDR1 is SNHLY and CDR2 FYNNEI. The ends lost 6 bases at V and 3 bases at J; junction bases unmatched: 9. The CDR3 covers 16 residues.

V is TRBV2 and J is TRBJ2-3; TRBD2 matches at 10 bases. The TCR comes from a woman aged 18 to 35 with Graves' ophthalmopathy. Sequenced sample: blood. CDR3: CASSNPASGRTDTQYF. The CDR3 coding sequence is TGTGCCAGCAGCAACCCGGCTAGCGGGAGAACAGATACGCAGTATTTT. The full variable domain, with the rest looked up from reference TRBV2 and TRBJ2-3, is EPEVTQTPSHQVTQMGQEVILRCVPISNHLYFYWYRQILGQKVEFLVSFYNNEISEKSEIFDDQFSVERPDGSNFTLKIRSTKLEDSAMYFCASSNPASGRTDTQYFGPGTRLTVL.